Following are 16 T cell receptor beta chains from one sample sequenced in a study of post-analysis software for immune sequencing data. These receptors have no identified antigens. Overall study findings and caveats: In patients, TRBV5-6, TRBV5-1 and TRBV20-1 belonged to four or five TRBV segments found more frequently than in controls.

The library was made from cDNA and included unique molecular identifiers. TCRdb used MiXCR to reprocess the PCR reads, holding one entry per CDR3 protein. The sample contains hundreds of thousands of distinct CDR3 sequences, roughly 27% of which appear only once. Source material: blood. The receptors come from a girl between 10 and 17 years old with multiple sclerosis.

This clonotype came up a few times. The CDR3 here is CASSQVGGRGYEQYF. The CDR3 nucleotides are TGCGCCAGCAGCCAAGTAGGCGGGAGAGGGTACGAGCAGTACTTC. This rearrangement joins TRBV4-1 to TRBJ2-5; 7 positions match TRBD2. The J call may be wrong; the DNA end is better matched by TRBJ2-7. The CDR3 spans 15 residues. Germline values: CDR1 MGHRA, CDR2 YSYEKL.

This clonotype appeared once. The CDR3 is CASGLVVAGQRGETQYF. DNA of the CDR3: TGTGCTAGTGGTTTGGTCGTTGCGGGACAGAGGGGCGAGACCCAGTACTTC. The chain links TRBV12-5 to TRBJ2-7, with D maybe TRBD1 (7 bases). The DNA end lines up better with TRBJ2-5; the J call may be wrong. The CDR3 has 17 amino acids. Germline V gene data show CDR1 as LGHNT and CDR2 as FRNRAP.

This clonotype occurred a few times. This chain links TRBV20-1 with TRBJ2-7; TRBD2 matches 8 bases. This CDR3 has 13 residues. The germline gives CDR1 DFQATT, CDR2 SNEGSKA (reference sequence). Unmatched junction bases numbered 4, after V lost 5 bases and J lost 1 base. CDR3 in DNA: TGCAGTGCTCTCGCGGGAGGATCCTACGAGCAGTACTTC. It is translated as CSALAGGSYEQYF.

CDR3 DNA sequence: TGCAGCGTGGGAACAGCGACTCAAGAGACCCAGTACTTC. The encoded protein is CSVGTATQETQYF. The chain is built from TRBV29-1 and TRBJ2-5; D is unresolved. The CDR3 is 13 residues long. In germline, CDR1 is SQVTM, CDR2 ANQGSEA. Trimming cost V 6 bases and J 2 bases, with 13 bases left between them.

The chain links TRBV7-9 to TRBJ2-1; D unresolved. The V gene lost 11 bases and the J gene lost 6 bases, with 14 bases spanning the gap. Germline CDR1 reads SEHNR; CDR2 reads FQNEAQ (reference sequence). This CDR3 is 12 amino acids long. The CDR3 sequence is CAPAATGNEQFF. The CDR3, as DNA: TGTGCCCCCGCGGCGACGGGCAATGAGCAGTTCTTC.

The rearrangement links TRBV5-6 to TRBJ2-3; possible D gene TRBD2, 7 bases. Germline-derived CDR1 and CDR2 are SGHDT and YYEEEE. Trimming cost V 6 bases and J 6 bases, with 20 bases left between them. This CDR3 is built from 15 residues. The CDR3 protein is CASTHWGGTMDTQYF. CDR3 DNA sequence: TGTGCCAGCACCCATTGGGGGGGGACAATGGATACGCAGTATTTT.

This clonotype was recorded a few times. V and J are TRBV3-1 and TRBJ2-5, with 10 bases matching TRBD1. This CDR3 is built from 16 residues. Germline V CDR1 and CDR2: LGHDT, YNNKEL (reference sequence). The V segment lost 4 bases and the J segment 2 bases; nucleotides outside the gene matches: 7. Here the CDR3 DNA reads TGTGCCAGCAGCCCCGCAACGGGACAGGGGCAAGAGACCCAGTACTTC. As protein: CASSPATGQGQETQYF.

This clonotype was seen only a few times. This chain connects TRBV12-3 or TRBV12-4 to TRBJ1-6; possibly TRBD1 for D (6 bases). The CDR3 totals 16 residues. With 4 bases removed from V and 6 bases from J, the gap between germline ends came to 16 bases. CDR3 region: CASSSWGGAANSPLHF. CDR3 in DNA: TGTGCCAGCAGTTCGTGGGGGGGCGCAGCTAATTCACCCCTCCACTTT.

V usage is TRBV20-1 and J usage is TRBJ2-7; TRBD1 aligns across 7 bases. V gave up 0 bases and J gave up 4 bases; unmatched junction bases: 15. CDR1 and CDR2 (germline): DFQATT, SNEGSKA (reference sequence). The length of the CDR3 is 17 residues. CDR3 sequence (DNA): TGCAGTGCTAGAGATCTCTTGGGAACAGGGGTGTCGTACGAGCAGTACTTC. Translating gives CSARDLLGTGVSYEQYF.

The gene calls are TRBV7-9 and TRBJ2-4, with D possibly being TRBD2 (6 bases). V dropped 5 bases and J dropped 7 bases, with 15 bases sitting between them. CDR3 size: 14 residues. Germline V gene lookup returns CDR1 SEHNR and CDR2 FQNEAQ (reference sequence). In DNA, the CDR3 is TGTGCCAGCAGCATCGGACCACGGGAGAACATTCAGTACTTC. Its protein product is CASSIGPRENIQYF.

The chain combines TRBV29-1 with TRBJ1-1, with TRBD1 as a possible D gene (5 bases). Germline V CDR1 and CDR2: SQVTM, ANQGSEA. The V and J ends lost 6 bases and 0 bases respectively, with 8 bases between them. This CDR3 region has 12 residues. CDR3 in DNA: TGCAGCGTCGGGGGTATGAACACTGAAGCTTTCTTT. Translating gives CSVGGMNTEAFF. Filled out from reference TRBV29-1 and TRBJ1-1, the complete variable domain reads SAVISQKPSRDICQRGTSLTIQCQVDSQVTMMFWYRQQPGQSLTLIATANQGSEATYESGFVIDKFPISRPNLTFSTLTVSNMSPEDSSIYLCSVGGMNTEAFFGQGTRLTVV.

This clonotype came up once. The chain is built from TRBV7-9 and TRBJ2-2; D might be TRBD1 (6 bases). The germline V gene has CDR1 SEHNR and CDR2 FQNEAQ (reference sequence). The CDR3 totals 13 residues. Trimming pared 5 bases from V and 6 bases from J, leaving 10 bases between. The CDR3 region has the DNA TGTGCCAGCAGCACCAGGGGCGCCGGGGAGCTGTTTTTT. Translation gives CASSTRGAGELFF.

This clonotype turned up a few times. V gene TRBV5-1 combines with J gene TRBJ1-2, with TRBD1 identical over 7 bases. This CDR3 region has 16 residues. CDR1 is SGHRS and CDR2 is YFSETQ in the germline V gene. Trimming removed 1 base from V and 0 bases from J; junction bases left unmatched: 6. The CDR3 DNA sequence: TGCGCCAGCAGCTTGCCCTCCAGGGGGGCTAACTATGGCTACACCTTC. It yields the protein CASSLPSRGANYGYTF. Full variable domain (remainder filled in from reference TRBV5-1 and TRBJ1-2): KAGVTQTPRYLIKTRGQQVTLSCSPISGHRSVSWYQQTPGQGLQFLFEYFSETQRNKGNFPGRFSGRQFSNSRSEMNVSTLELGDSALYLCASSLPSRGANYGYTFGSGTRLTVV.

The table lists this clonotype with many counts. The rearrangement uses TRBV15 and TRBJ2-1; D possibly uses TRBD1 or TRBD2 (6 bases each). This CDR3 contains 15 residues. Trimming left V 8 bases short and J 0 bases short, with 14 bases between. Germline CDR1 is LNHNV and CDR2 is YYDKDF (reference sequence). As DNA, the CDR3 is TGTGCCACCGGTGTGGGGGGCAGCTCCTACAATGAGCAGTTCTTC. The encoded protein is CATGVGGSSYNEQFF. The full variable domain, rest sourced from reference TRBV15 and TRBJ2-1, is DAMVIQNPRYQVTQFGKPVTLSCSQTLNHNVMYWYQQKSSQAPKLLFHYYDKDFNNEADTPDNFQSRRPNTSFCFLDIRSPGLGDTAMYLCATGVGGSSYNEQFFGPGTRLTVL.

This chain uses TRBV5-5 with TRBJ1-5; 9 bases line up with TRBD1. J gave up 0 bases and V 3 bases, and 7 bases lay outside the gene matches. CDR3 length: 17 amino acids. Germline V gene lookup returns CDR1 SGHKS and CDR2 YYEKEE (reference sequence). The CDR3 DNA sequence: TGTGCCAGCAGCTCCGGACAGGGGCAAAATAGCAATCAGCCCCAGCATTTT. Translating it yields CASSSGQGQNSNQPQHF.

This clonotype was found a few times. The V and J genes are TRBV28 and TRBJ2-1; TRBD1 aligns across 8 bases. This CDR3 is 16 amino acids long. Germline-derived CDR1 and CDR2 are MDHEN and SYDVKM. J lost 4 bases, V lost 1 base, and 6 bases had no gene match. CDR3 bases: TGTGCCAGCAGTTTATCCGCAGGGGGCTCATACAATGAGCAGTTCTTC. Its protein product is CASSLSAGGSYNEQFF.